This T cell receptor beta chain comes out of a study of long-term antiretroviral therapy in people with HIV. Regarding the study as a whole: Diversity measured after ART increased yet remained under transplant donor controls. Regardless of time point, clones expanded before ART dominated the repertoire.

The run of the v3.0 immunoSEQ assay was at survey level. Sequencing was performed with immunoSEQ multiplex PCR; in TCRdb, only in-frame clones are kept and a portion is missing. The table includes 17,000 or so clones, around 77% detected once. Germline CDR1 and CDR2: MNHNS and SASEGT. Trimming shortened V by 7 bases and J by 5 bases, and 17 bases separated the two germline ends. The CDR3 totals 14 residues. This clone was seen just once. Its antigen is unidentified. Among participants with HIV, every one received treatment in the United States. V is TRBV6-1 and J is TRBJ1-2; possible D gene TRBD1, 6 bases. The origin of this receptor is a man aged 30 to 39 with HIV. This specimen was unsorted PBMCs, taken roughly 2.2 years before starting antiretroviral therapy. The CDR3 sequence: CASTERAGAYGYTF. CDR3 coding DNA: TGTGCCAGCACCGAGCGGGCAGGGGCGTATGGCTACACCTTC.